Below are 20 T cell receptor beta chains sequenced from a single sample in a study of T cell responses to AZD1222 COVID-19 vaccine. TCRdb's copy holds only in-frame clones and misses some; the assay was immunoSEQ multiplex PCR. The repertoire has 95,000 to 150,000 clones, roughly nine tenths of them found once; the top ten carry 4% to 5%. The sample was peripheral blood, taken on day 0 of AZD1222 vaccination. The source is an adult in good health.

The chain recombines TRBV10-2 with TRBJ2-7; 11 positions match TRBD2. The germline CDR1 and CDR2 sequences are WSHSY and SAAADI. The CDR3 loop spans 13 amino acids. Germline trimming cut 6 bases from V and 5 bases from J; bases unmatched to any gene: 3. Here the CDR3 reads CASRLAGAHEQYF. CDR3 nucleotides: TGCGCCAGCAGACTAGCGGGGGCCCACGAGCAGTACTTC.

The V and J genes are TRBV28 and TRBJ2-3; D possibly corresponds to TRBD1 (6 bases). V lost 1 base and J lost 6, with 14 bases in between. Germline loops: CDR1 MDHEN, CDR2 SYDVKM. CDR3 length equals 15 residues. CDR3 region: CASSLSGQGTDTQYF. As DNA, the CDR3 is TGTGCCAGCAGTTTATCAGGCCAGGGGACCGATACGCAGTATTTT.

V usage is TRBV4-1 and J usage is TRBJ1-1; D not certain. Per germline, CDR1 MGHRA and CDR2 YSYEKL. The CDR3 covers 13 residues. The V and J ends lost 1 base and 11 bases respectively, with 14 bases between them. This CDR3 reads CASSQVGSLSAFF. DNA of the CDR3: TGCGCCAGCAGCCAAGTGGGGAGCCTATCGGCTTTCTTT.

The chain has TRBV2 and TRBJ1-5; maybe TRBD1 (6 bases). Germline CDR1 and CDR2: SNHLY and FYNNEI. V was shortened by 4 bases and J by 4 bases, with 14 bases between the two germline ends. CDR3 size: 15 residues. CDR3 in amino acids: CASSATGPKNQPQHF. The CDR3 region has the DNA TGTGCCAGCAGTGCTACAGGGCCAAAGAATCAGCCCCAGCATTTT.

The CDR3 protein is CASSLAGNTEAFF. In DNA form, the CDR3 reads TGCGCCAGCAGCTTGGCAGGGAACACTGAAGCTTTCTTT. The V and J genes are TRBV5-1 and TRBJ1-1; no clear D gene. The CDR3 is 13 residues long. Looked up from germline, CDR1 is SGHRS and CDR2 is YFSETQ. V gave up 0 bases and J gave up 1 base, with 4 bases separating them. Full variable domain (missing parts from reference TRBV5-1 and TRBJ1-1): KAGVTQTPRYLIKTRGQQVTLSCSPISGHRSVSWYQQTPGQGLQFLFEYFSETQRNKGNFPGRFSGRQFSNSRSEMNVSTLELGDSALYLCASSLAGNTEAFFGQGTRLTVV.

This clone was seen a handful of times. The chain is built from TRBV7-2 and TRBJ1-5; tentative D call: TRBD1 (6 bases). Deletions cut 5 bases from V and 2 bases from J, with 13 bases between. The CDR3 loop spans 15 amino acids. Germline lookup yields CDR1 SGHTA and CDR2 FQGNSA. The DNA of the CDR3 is TGTGCCAGCAGCCTGGACAGTTTTGGCAATCAGCCCCAGCATTTT. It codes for CASSLDSFGNQPQHF. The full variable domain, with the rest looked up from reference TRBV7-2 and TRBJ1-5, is GAGVSQSPSNKVTEKGKDVELRCDPISGHTALYWYRQSLGQGLEFLIYFQGNSAPDKSGLPSDRFSAERTGGSVSTLTIQRTQQEDSAVYLCASSLDSFGNQPQHFGDGTRLSIL.

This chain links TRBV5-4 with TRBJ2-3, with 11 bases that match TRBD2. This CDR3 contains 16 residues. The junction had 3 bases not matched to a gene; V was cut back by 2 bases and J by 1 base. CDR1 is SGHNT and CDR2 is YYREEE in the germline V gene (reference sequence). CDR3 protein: CASSFPTSGGTDTQYF. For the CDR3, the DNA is TGTGCCAGCAGCTTTCCGACTAGCGGGGGCACAGATACGCAGTATTTT.

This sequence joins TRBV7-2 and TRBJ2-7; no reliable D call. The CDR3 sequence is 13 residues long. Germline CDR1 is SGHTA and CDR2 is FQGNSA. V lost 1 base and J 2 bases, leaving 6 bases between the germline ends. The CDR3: CASSLEKPYEQYF. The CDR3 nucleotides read TGTGCCAGCAGCTTAGAAAAGCCCTACGAGCAGTACTTC.

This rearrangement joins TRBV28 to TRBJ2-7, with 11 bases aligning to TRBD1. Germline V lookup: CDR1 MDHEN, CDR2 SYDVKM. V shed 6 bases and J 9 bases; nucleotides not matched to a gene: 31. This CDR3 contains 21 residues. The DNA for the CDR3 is TGTGCCAGCAGCCCAATTCCCGGGACAGGGGGTGCTAGTCCGGAGTTTCGTAGGCAGTACTTC. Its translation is CASSPIPGTGGASPEFRRQYF.

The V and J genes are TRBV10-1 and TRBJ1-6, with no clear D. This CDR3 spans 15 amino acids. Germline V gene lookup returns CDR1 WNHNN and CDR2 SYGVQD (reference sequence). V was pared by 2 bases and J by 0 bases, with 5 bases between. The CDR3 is CASSETLSYNSPLHF. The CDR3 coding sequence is TGCGCCAGCAGTGAGACCCTCTCCTATAATTCACCCCTCCACTTT.

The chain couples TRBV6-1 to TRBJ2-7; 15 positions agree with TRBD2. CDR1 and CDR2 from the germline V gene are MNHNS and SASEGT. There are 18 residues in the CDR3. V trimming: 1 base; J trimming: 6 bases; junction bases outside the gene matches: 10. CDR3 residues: CASSEGTSGGAGLFEQYF. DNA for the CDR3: TGTGCCAGCAGTGAAGGGACTAGCGGGGGGGCCGGCCTATTCGAGCAGTACTTC.

The CDR3, as DNA: TGCAGTGCTAGTCCCCATACTTCCTACGAGCAGTACTTC. Its protein product is CSASPHTSYEQYF. The chain uses TRBV20-1 and TRBJ2-7; unclear D gene. Looked up from germline, CDR1 is DFQATT and CDR2 is SNEGSKA (reference sequence). V lost 3 bases, J lost 1 base, and 10 bases lay in between. The CDR3 length is 13 residues.

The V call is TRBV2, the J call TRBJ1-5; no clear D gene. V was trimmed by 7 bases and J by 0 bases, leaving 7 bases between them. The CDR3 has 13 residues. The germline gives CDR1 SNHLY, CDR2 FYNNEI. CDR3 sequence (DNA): TGTGCCAGCATAGCTAATAGCAATCAGCCCCAGCATTTT. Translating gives CASIANSNQPQHF.

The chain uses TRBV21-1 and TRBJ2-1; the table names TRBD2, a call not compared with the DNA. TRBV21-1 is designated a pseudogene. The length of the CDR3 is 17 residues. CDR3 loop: CASSKGRASGIRDEQFF. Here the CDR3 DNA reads TGTGCCAGCAGCAAAGGACGGGCTAGCGGGATCCGGGATGAGCAGTTCTTC.

CDR3 sequence reads: CASTLAGGVGDRNEQFF. CDR3 DNA: TGTGCCAGCACCCTTGCCGGGGGGGTAGGGGATCGGAATGAGCAGTTCTTC. The V gene is TRBV28, the J gene TRBJ2-1, with 8 bases lining up with TRBD2. V lost 7 bases, J lost 7 bases, and 18 bases stayed unmatched. Germline V gene lookup returns CDR1 MDHEN and CDR2 SYDVKM. The CDR3 consists of 17 residues.

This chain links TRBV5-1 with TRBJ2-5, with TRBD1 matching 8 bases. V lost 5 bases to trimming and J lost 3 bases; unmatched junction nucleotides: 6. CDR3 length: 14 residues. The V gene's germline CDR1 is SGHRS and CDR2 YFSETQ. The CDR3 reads CASRGDRLKETQYF. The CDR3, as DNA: TGCGCCAGCAGGGGGGACAGGCTGAAAGAGACCCAGTACTTC.

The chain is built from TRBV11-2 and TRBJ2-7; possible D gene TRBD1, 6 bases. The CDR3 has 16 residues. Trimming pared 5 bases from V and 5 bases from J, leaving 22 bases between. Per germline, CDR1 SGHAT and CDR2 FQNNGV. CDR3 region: CASSLRHDRPFDEQYF. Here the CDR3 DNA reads TGTGCCAGCAGCCTAAGACACGACAGGCCATTTGACGAGCAGTACTTC.

CDR3: CASSEPGQGASEQFF. CDR3 DNA sequence: TGTGCCAGCTCAGAGCCGGGACAGGGGGCATCGGAGCAGTTCTTC. The chain combines TRBV18 with TRBJ2-1; 12 bases fit TRBD1. The CDR3 is made up of 15 amino acids. J was trimmed by 10 bases and V by 5 bases; bases with no gene match: 9. In germline, CDR1 is KGHSH, CDR2 LQKENI.

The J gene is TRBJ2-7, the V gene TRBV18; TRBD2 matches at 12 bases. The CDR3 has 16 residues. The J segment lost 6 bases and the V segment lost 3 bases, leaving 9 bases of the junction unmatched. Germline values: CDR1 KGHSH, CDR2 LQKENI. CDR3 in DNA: TGTGCCAGCTCACCGCCTACTAGCGGGGGGCTGACCGAGCAGTACTTC. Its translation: CASSPPTSGGLTEQYF.

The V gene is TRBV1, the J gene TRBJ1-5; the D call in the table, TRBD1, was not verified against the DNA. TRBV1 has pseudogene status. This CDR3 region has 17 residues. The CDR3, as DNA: TGCACCAGCAGCCTCCCAGGCAGGGGGCGTCGGAATCAGCCCCAGCATTTT. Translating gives CTSSLPGRGRRNQPQHF.